The clone carrying this TCR beta chain was observed once. This record comes from a study of blood T cell repertoires in COVID-19. Study in general: Donors in the United States, Italy and Spain gave samples during acute or convalescent COVID-19.

Germline V CDR1 and CDR2: LNHDA, SQIVND (reference sequence). This CDR3 spans 14 amino acids. Trimming pared 7 bases from V and 1 base from J, leaving 13 bases between. Authors' analysis steps: Estimates of nucleated cell counts were drawn from the amplification of reference gene primers. Clones were read by immunoSEQ multiplex PCR, and TCRdb kept only the in-frame ones, dropping some. V and J calls and clone size follow that table, whereas D and trimming were derived from the DNA. The sample shows about 310,000 clones, 87% of them seen only once. Material: peripheral blood. This clonotype was obtained from a man aged 45-65 years with active or convalescent COVID-19. This rearrangement joins TRBV19 to TRBJ1-1; D is unresolved. The CDR3 sequence: CASKGRLSNTEAFF. CDR3 sequence (DNA): TGTGCCAGTAAAGGGAGACTGTCGAACACTGAAGCTTTCTTT.